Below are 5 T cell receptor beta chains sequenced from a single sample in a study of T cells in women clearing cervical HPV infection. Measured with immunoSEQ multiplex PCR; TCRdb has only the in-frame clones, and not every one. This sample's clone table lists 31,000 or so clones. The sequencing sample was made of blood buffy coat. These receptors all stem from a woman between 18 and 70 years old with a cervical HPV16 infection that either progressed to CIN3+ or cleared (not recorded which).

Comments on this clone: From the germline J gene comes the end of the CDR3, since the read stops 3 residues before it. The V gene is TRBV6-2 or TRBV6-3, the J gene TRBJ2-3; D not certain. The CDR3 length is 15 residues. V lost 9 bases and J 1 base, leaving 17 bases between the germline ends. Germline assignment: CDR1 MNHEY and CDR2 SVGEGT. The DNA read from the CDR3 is TGTGCCAGTTCCCCCTTAGCTGCGCGCACAGATACG. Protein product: CASSPLAARTDT. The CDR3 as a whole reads CASSPLAARTDTQYF.

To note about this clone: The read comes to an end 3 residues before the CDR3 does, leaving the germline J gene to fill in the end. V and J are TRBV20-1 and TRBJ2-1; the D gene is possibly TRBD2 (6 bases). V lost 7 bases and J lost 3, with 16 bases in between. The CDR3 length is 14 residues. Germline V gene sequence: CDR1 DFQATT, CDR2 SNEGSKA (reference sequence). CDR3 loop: CSGARGTNYNEQFF. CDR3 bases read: TGCAGTGGCGCCCGGGGGACCAACTACAATGAG.

The CDR3 is CASNSRAGYGFQETQYF. The sequenced part of the CDR3 DNA is TGTGCCAGCAATTCCCGGGCAGGGTACGGGTTTCAAGAGACC. This sequence joins TRBV7-6 and TRBJ2-5; possible D gene TRBD1, 5 bases. The CDR3 end lies 3 residues beyond the end of the read and is filled in from the germline J gene. Germline CDR1 and CDR2: SGHVS and FNYEAQ. This CDR3 region has 17 residues. The germline V and J ends were trimmed by 7 bases and 2 bases, with 23 bases remaining between them.

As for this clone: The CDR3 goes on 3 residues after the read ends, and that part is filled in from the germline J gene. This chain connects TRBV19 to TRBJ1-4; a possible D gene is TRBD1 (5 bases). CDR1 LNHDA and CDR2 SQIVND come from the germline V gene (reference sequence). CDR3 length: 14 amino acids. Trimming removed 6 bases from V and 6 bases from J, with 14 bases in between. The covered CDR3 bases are TGTGCCAGTAGGAGGAACCCACAGGATGAAAAA. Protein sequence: CASRRNPQDEK. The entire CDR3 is CASRRNPQDEKLFF.

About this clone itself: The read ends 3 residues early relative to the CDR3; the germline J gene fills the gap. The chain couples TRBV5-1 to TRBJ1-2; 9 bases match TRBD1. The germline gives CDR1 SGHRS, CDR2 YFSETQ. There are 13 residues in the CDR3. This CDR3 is CASSYGTGYGYTF. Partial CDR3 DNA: TGCGCCAGCAGCTACGGGACAGGGTACGGC.